Below, one T cell receptor beta chain is given with its context. Its antigen is undetermined. The record originates from a study of OX40 agonist ivuxolimab in advanced cancers. Study-wide background: Among those enrolled, mean age was 60 years (range roughly 20 to 85) and 75% to 85% were male.

Only in-frame clones appear in the TCRdb table, and some are missing; sequencing was by immunoSEQ multiplex PCR. The profile covers over 50,000 clones, with approximately 92% appearing a single time and 23% taken by the ten largest. The germline CDR1 and CDR2 sequences are MGHRA and YSYEKL. The CDR3 covers 17 residues. V was clipped by 3 bases and J by 1 base; unmatched bases: 8. Whole-study results and caveats: Low normalized T-cell clonal expansion also characterized some of the nonresponders.

The chain carries TRBV4-1 and TRBJ2-1; 8 bases line up with TRBD1. This clonotype was obtained from an adult with an advanced solid tumor such as melanoma, head and neck, liver or kidney cancer. The starting material was CD4+ or CD8+ T cells sorted from blood, obtained in a trial of the OX40 agonist ivuxolimab. CDR3 DNA: TGCGCCAGCAGCCACGAGGACAGGGCGGCATCCTACAATGAGCAGTTCTTC. Translated, it gives CASSHEDRAASYNEQFF.